This TCR beta chain was identified in a study of control samples from healthy donors and cancer patients. Using immunoSEQ multiplex PCR, the repertoire was profiled, and TCRdb retains in-frame clones only, with some absent. The repertoire holds 150,000 to 180,000 clones, 94% seen once, with about 5.6% in the top ten. V was clipped by 2 bases and J by 5 bases, with 7 bases between them. Germline V gene lookup returns CDR1 KGHSH and CDR2 LQKENI. The CDR3 extends over 13 amino acids. Sequencing was carried out using blood. The rearrangement uses TRBV18 and TRBJ2-1; D gene uncertain. The receptor comes from a man in his forties or fifties in good health. The CDR3 here is CASSPFSDNEQFF. The CDR3 DNA reads TGTGCCAGCTCACCATTTTCGGACAATGAGCAGTTCTTC.